A single sample is the source of the 5 T cell receptor beta chains below, sequenced in a study of blood T cell repertoires in COVID-19. Libraries were prepared by immunoSEQ multiplex PCR; TCRdb keeps only in-frame clonotypes and omits some of them. Of 200,000 to 250,000 clones listed, 70% to 90% are singletons. The source material was PBMCs or T cells enriched from blood (not recorded which). These receptors were collected from a man aged 25 to 45 with acute COVID-19.

V usage is TRBV5-4 and J usage is TRBJ2-1; TRBD2 is a possible D gene (5 bases). Trimming left V 2 bases short and J 0 bases short, with 9 bases between. Germline V CDR1 and CDR2: SGHNT, YYREEE (reference sequence). This CDR3 spans 15 amino acids. CDR3 in amino acids: CASSFSESSYNEQFF. In DNA form, the CDR3 reads TGTGCCAGCAGCTTTAGCGAGAGCTCCTACAATGAGCAGTTCTTC.

The chain employs TRBV27 and TRBJ1-5; D is unresolved. V lost 4 bases to trimming and J lost 1 base, with 5 bases between them. The V gene's germline CDR1 is MNHEY and CDR2 SMNVEV (reference sequence). This CDR3 is 13 amino acids long. The CDR3 protein is CASSSVSNQPQHF. The CDR3 DNA follows: TGTGCCAGCAGTTCTGTGAGCAATCAGCCCCAGCATTTT.

The CDR3 region has the DNA TGTGCCTGTGGGGACAGGGGGCGCCGGTTCCCCTATAATTCACCCCTCCACTTT. This codes for CACGDRGRRFPYNSPLHF. The J gene is TRBJ1-6, the V gene TRBV30, with 12 bases matching TRBD1. This CDR3 has 18 amino acids. J gave up 2 bases and V 6 bases, and 11 bases lay outside the gene matches. Germline lookup yields CDR1 GTSNPN and CDR2 SVGIG (reference sequence).

There are a few counts of this clone. This chain joins TRBV4-2 and TRBJ2-2, with TRBD1 matching 8 bases. The V segment lost 5 bases and the J segment 4 bases; nucleotides outside the gene matches: 6. The CDR3 is 15 amino acids. CDR1 and CDR2 (germline): LGHNA, YNFKEQ. CDR3 loop: CASSNRQGSTGELFF. The CDR3 DNA is TGTGCCAGCAGCAATAGACAGGGGAGCACCGGGGAGCTGTTTTTT.

The rearrangement links TRBV5-1 to TRBJ1-1; D call uncertain. This CDR3 has 14 amino acids. Trimming removed 3 bases from V and 11 bases from J, with 20 bases in between. Germline CDR1 reads SGHRS; CDR2 reads YFSETQ. The CDR3 protein is CASSSSSEGLGAFF. CDR3 DNA sequence: TGCGCCAGCAGCTCGTCGAGCGAGGGTTTGGGGGCTTTCTTT.